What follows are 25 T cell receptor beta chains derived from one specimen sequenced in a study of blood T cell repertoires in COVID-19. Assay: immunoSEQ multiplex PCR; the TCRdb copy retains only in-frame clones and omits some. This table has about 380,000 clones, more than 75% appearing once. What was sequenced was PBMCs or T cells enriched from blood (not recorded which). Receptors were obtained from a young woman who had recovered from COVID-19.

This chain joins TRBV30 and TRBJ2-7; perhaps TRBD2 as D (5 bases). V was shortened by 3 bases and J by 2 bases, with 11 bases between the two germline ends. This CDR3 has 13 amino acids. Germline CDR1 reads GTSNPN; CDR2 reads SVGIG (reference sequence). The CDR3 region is CAWREGGPYEQYF. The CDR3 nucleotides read TGTGCCTGGAGAGAGGGCGGACCCTACGAGCAGTACTTC. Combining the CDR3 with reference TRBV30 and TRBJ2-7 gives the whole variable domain SQTIHQWPATLVQPVGSPLSLECTVEGTSNPNLYWYRQAAGRGLQLLFYSVGIGQISSEVPQNLSASRPQDRQFILSSKKLLLSDSGFYLCAWREGGPYEQYFGPGTRLTVT.

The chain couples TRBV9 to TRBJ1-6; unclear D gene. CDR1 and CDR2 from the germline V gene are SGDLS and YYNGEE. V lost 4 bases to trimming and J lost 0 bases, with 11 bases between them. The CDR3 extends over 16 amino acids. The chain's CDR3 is CASSPNWSSYNSPLHF. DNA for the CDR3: TGTGCCAGCAGCCCAAACTGGAGCTCCTATAATTCACCCCTCCACTTT.

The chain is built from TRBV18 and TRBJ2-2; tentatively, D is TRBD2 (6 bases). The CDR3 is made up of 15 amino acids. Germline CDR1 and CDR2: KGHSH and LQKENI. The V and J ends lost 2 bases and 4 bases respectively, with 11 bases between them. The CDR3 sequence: CASSPIRESTGELFF. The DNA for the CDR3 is TGTGCCAGCTCACCAATACGGGAGAGCACCGGGGAGCTGTTTTTT. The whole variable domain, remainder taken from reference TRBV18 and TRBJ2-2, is NAGVMQNPRHLVRRRGQEARLRCSPMKGHSHVYWYRQLPEEGLKFMVYLQKENIIDESGMPKERFSAEFPKEGPSILRIQQVVRGDSAAYFCASSPIRESTGELFFGEGSRLTVL.

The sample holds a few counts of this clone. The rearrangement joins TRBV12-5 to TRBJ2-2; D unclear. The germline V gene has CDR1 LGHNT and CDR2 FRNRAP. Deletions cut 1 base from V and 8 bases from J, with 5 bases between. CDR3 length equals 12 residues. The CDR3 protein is CASGLAPGELFF. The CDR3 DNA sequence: TGTGCTAGTGGTTTGGCCCCGGGGGAGCTGTTTTTT.

Here the CDR3 reads CASSPWTGGSYEQYF. Written as DNA, the CDR3 is TGCGCCAGCAGCCCTTGGACAGGGGGCTCCTACGAGCAGTACTTC. The V call is TRBV5-1, the J call TRBJ2-7, with 10 nucleotides matching TRBD1. The germline gives CDR1 SGHRS, CDR2 YFSETQ. The CDR3 runs to 15 residues. V lost 4 bases to trimming and J lost 0 bases; unmatched junction nucleotides: 4.

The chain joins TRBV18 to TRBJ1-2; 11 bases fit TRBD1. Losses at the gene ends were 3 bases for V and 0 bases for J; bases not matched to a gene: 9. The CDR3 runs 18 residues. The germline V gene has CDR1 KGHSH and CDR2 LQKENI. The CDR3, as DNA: TGTGCCAGCTCACCGTCTTGGACAGGGGGCTCCTCTAACTATGGCTACACCTTC. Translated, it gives CASSPSWTGGSSNYGYTF. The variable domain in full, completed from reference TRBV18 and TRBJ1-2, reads NAGVMQNPRHLVRRRGQEARLRCSPMKGHSHVYWYRQLPEEGLKFMVYLQKENIIDESGMPKERFSAEFPKEGPSILRIQQVVRGDSAAYFCASSPSWTGGSSNYGYTFGSGTRLTVV.

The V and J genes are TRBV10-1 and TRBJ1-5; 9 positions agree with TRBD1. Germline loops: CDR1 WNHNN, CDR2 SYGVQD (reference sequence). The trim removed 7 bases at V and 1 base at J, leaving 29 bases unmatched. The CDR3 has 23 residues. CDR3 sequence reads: CASNKQGASFGQTPSISNQPQHF. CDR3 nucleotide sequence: TGCGCCAGCAACAAACAGGGGGCTAGCTTTGGGCAAACCCCCTCTATAAGCAATCAGCCCCAGCATTTT.

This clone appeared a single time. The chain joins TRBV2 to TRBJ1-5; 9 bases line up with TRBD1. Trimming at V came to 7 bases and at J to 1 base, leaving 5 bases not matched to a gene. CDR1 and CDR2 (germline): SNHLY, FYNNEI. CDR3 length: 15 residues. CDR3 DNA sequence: TGTGCCAGCACCCAACAGGGGGCCAGCAATCAGCCCCAGCATTTT. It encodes CASTQQGASNQPQHF. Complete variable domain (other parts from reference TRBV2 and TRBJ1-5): EPEVTQTPSHQVTQMGQEVILRCVPISNHLYFYWYRQILGQKVEFLVSFYNNEISEKSEIFDDQFSVERPDGSNFTLKIRSTKLEDSAMYFCASTQQGASNQPQHFGDGTRLSIL.

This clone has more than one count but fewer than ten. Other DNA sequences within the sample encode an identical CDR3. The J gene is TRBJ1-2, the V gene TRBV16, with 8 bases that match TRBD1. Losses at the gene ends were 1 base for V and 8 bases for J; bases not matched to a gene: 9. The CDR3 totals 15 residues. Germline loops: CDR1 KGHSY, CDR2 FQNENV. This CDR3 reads CASSQWAGGAEGYTF. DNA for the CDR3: TGTGCCAGCAGCCAATGGGCAGGGGGCGCGGAAGGCTACACCTTC.

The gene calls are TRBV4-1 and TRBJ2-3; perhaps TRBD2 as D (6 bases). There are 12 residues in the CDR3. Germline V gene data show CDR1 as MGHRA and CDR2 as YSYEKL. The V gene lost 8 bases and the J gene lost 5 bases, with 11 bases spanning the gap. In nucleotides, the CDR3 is TGCGCCAGCGCCTGGGGGGAAGATACGCAGTATTTT. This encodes CASAWGEDTQYF.

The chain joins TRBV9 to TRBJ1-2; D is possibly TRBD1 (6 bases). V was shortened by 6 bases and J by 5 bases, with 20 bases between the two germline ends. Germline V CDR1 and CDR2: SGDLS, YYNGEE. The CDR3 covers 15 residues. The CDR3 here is CASTPGAGGSYGYTF. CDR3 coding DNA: TGTGCCAGCACTCCAGGCGCGGGGGGCTCTTATGGCTACACCTTC.

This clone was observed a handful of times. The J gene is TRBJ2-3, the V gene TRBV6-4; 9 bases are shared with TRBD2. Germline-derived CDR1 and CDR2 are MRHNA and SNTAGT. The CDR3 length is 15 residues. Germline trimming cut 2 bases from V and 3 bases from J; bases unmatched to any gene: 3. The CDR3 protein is CASSDVAGGTDTQYF. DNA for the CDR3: TGTGCCAGCAGTGACGTGGCGGGGGGGACAGATACGCAGTATTTT.

CDR3 in DNA: TGTGCCAGTAGTATAGCTAGCGGGGGTACAGAAGATACGCAGTATTTT. Its translation is CASSIASGGTEDTQYF. V and J are TRBV19 and TRBJ2-3, with 10 bases fitting TRBD2. The CDR3 spans 16 residues. The junction had 6 bases not matched to a gene; V was cut back by 1 base and J by 5 bases. The germline V gene encodes CDR1 LNHDA and CDR2 SQIVND (reference sequence).

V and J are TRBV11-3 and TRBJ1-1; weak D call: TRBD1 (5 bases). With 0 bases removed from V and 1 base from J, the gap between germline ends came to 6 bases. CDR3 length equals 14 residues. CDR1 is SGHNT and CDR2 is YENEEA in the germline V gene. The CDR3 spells CASSLDGGNTEAFF. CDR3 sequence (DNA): TGTGCCAGCAGCTTAGACGGGGGGAACACTGAAGCTTTCTTT.

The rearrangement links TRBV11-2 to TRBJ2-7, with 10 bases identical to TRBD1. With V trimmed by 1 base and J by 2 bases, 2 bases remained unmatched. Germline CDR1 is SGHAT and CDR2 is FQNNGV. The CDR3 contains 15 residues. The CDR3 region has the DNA TGTGCCAGCAGCTTAGGGACAGGGGGGCCCTACGAGCAGTACTTC. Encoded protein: CASSLGTGGPYEQYF.

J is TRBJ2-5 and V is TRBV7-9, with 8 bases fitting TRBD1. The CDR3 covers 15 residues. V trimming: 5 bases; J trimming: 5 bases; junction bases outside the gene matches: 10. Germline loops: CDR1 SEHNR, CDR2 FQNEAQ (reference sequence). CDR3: CASSLRDRSWETQYF. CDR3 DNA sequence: TGTGCCAGCAGCCTCCGGGACAGGTCCTGGGAGACCCAGTACTTC.

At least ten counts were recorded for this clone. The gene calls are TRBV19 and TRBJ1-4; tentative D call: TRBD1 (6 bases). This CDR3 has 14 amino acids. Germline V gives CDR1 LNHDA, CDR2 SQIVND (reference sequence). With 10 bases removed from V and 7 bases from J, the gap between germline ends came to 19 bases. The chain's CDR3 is CATQSTGSGEKLFF. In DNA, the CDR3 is TGTGCCACCCAAAGCACAGGGTCGGGTGAAAAACTGTTTTTT.

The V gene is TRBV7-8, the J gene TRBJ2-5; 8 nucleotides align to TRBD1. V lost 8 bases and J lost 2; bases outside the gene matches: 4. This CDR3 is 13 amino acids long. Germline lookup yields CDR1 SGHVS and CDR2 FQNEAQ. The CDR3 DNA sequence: TGTGCCAGCGGGGACAGGTCACAAGAGACCCAGTACTTC. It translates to CASGDRSQETQYF.

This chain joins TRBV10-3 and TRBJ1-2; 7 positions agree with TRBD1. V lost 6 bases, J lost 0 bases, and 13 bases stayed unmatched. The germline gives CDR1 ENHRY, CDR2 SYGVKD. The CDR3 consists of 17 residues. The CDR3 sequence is CAISLNPGTVTNYGYTF. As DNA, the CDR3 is TGTGCCATCAGCCTCAATCCCGGGACAGTCACTAACTATGGCTACACCTTC.

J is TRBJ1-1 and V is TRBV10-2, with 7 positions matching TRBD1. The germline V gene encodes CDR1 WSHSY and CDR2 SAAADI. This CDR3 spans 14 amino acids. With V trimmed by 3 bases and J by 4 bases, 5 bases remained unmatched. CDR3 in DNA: TGCGCCAGCAGTGAATTTACAGGGGTCACTGAAGCTTTCTTT. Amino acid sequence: CASSEFTGVTEAFF.

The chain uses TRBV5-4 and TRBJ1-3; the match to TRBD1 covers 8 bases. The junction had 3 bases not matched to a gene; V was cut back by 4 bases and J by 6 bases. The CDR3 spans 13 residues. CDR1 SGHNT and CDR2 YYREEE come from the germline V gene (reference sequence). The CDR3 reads CASSRGQENTIYF. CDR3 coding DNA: TGTGCCAGCAGCCGGGGACAGGAAAACACCATATATTTT.

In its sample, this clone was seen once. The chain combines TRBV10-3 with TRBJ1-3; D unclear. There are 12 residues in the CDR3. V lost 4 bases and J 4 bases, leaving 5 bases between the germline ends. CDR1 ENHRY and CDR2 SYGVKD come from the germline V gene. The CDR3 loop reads CAISAGGNTIYF. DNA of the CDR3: TGTGCCATCAGTGCGGGGGGAAACACCATATATTTT.

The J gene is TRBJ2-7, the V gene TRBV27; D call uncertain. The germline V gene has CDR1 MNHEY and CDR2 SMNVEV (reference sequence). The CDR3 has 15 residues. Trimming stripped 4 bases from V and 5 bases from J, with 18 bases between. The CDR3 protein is CASSSPPAGSNEQYF. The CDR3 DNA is TGTGCCAGCAGTTCCCCCCCAGCAGGAAGCAACGAGCAGTACTTC.

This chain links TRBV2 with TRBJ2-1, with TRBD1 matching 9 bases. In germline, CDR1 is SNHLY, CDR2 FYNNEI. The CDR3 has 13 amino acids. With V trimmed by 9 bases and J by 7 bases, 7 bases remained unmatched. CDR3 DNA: TGTGCCAGGAGAGTGACAGGGGGTAATGAGCAGTTCTTC. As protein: CARRVTGGNEQFF. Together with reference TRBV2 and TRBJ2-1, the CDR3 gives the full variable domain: EPEVTQTPSHQVTQMGQEVILRCVPISNHLYFYWYRQILGQKVEFLVSFYNNEISEKSEIFDDQFSVERPDGSNFTLKIRSTKLEDSAMYFCARRVTGGNEQFFGPGTRLTVL.

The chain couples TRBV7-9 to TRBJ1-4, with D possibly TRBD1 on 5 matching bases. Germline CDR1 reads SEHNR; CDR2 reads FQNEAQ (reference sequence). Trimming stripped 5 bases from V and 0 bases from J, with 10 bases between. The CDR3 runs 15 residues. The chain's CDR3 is CASSRDRATNEKLFF. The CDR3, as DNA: TGTGCCAGCAGCCGAGACAGAGCAACTAATGAAAAACTGTTTTTT. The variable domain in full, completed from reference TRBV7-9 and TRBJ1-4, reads DTGVSQNPRHKITKRGQNVTFRCDPISEHNRLYWYRQTLGQGPEFLTYFQNEAQLEKSRLLSDRFSAERPKGSFSTLEIQRTEQGDSAMYLCASSRDRATNEKLFFGSGTQLSVL.